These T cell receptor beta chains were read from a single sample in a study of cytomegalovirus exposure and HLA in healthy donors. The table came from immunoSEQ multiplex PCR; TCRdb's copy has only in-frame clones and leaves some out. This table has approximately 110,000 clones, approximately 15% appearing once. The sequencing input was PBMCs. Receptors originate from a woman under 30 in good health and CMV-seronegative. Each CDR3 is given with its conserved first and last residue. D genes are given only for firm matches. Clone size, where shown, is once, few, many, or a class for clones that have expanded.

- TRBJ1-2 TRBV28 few TGTGCCAGCAGTTTATCGGAGGTCGGGCGGTATTTTGGCTACACCTTC CASSLSEVGRYFGYTF
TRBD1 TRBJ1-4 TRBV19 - TGTGCCACCAACACAGGGGAGTTTCGGGAAAAACTGTTTTTT CATNTGEFREKLFF
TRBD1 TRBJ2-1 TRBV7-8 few TGTGCCAGCAGCTTAGCGTCTTTTCGTGGTACAGGGGGGAGCTCCTACAATGAGCAGTTCTTC CASSLASFRGTGGSSYNEQFF
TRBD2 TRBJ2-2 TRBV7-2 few TGTGCCAGCAGAGGCGGGGGGGCTTCCGCCGGGGAGCTGTTTTTT CASRGGGASAGELFF
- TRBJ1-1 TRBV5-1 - TGCGCCAGCAGCTTGGCCCAGTACACTGAAGCTTTCTTT CASSLAQYTEAFF
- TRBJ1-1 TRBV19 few TGTGCCAGTAGTTGGACATTTAACACTGAAGCTTTCTTT CASSWTFNTEAFF
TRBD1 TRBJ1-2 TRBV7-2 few TGTGCCAGCAGCTTAAGACAGGGGCTGGCTACGGGGCCTGGCTACACCTTC CASSLRQGLATGPGYTF
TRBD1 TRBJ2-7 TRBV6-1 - TGTGCCAGCAGTGAACGGGACAGGGTGGACGAGCAGTACTTC CASSERDRVDEQYF
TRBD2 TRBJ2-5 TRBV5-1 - TGCGCCAGCAGCATCCTGGGGGGGGAGGAGACCCAGTACTTC CASSILGGEETQYF
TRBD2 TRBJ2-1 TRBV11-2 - TGTGCCAGCAGCCCAGGACTAGCTTATGAGCAGTTCTTC CASSPGLAYEQFF
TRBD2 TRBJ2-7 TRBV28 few TGTGCCAGCAGAGGGGAGGGACCATCCTACGAGCAGTACTTC CASRGEGPSYEQYF
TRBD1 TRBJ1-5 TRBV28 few TGTGCCAGCAGTATTTTAGGGACAGGCAATCAGCCCCAGCATTTT CASSILGTGNQPQHF
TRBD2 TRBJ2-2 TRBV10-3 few TGTGCCATCAGTGTGCAGGGGACTAGCGGGGCGACCACCGGGGAGCTGTTTTTT CAISVQGTSGATTGELFF
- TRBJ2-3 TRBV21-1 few TGTGCCAGCAGCTTAACGGACAGGGACACAGATACGCAGTATTTT CASSLTDRDTDTQYF
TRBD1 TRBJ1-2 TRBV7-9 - TGTGCCAGCAGCTCTCATCAGGGGGCCCGCTATGGCTACACCTTC CASSSHQGARYGYTF
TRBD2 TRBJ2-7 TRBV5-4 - TGTGCCAGCAGCCCTACCGGGGGGATTCGAGACTTC CASSPTGGIRDF
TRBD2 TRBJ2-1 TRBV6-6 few TGTGCCAGCAGCCTGACTAGCGGACGGCTCGGTGAGCAGTTCTTC CASSLTSGRLGEQFF
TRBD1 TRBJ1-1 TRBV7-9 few TGTGCCAGCAGCTTAGGACAGGGGATGAACACTGAAGCTTTCTTT CASSLGQGMNTEAFF
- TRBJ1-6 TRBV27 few TGTGCCAGCAGTTTTTGGGGCGGCTCACCCCTCCACTTT CASSFWGGSPLHF